Reported below is one T cell receptor (beta chain). The protocol was immunoSEQ multiplex PCR, while the TCRdb copy is restricted to in-frame clones and leaves out a portion. The sample has approximately 270,000 clones, roughly nine tenths seen once; the top ten hold around 11%. The sample originates from a study of cytomegalovirus exposure and HLA in healthy donors. CDR1 is SGHAT and CDR2 is FQNNGV in the germline V gene. The CDR3 length is 12 residues. The germline V and J ends were trimmed by 5 bases and 4 bases, with 5 bases remaining between them. This chain joins TRBV11-2 and TRBJ2-2; D is unresolved. The specimen sequenced was PBMCs. This clonotype was sampled from a man younger than 30 in good health and CMV-seropositive. CDR3 sequence reads: CASSQFTGELFF. The CDR3 DNA sequence: TGTGCCAGCAGCCAATTCACCGGGGAGCTGTTTTTT.